The rows below give T cell receptor beta chains drawn from one sample of a study of OX40 agonist ivuxolimab in advanced cancers. The protocol was immunoSEQ multiplex PCR, while the TCRdb copy is restricted to in-frame clones and leaves out a portion. The table has 50,000 to 75,000 clones, approximately 86% seen once. The source was CD4+ or CD8+ T cells sorted from blood, collected in a trial of the OX40 agonist ivuxolimab. The receptors shown here come from an adult with an advanced solid tumor such as melanoma, head and neck, liver or kidney cancer. Both conserved end residues are part of each CDR3. D genes are given only for firm matches.

d_gene | j_gene | v_gene | CDR3nt | CDR3aa
TRBD1 | TRBJ1-2 | TRBV5-1 | TGCGCCAGCAGAAGTATCGACAGGGGAAAATATGGCTACACCTTC | CASRSIDRGKYGYTF
NA | TRBJ2-3 | TRBV18 | TGTGCCAGCTCACCCCCCCAGGCAGGGGTTAGGGCAGATACGCAGTATTTT | CASSPPQAGVRADTQYF
NA | TRBJ1-5 | TRBV7-9 | TGTGCCAGCAGCCGAGGGACACCGGATCAGCCCCAGCATTTT | CASSRGTPDQPQHF
TRBD1 | TRBJ1-6 | TRBV18 | TGTGCCAGCTCACTCGGACAGGGCGGCTCCTATAATTCACCCCTCCACTTT | CASSLGQGGSYNSPLHF
TRBD1 | TRBJ2-5 | TRBV7-2 | TGTGCCAGCAGCCTCCGGGGGACAGGCCTCGGATCGGAGTACTTC | CASSLRGTGLGSEYF
NA | TRBJ1-6 | TRBV11-2 | TGTGCCAGCAGCTTCGGGGATAATTCACCCCTCCACTTT | CASSFGDNSPLHF
NA | TRBJ1-5 | TRBV6-4 | TGTGCCAGCAGCCAGACTGTGGGCCAGCCCCAGCATTTT | CASSQTVGQPQHF
TRBD2 | TRBJ2-7 | TRBV6-1 | TGTGCCAGCAGCGAACGAATCGGACTAGCGGGAGGCTACGAGCAGTACTTC | CASSERIGLAGGYEQYF
NA | TRBJ2-5 | TRBV5-4 | TGTGCCAGCAGCTTGAAGGGGGGCCTTCTGGAGACCCAGTACTTC | CASSLKGGLLETQYF
TRBD2 | TRBJ2-5 | TRBV11-2 | TGTGCCAGCAGCCCAAGCGGACGACGACTAGCGGGAAGAGAGACCCAGTACTTC | CASSPSGRRLAGRETQYF
NA | TRBJ2-7 | TRBV18 | TGTGCCAGCTCACCCGAGAACTTCGAGCAGTACTTC | CASSPENFEQYF
TRBD2 | TRBJ2-5 | TRBV7-2 | TGTGCCAGCAGCTTAACAGCGGGGGGCCTGGGGACCCAGTACTTC | CASSLTAGGLGTQYF
TRBD1 | TRBJ2-7 | TRBV10-2 | TGCGCCAGCAGTGAGTCGTGGGGGGACAGGGGGACGGACGGCTACGAGCAGTACTTC | CASSESWGDRGTDGYEQYF
TRBD1 | TRBJ1-1 | TRBV19 | TGTGCCAGTAGTACCAGGACAGGGGGTGAAGCTTTCTTT | CASSTRTGGEAFF